What follows are 30 T cell receptor beta chains derived from one specimen sequenced in a study of cytomegalovirus exposure and HLA in healthy donors (dated by TCRdb to about 2017). Libraries were prepared through the immunoSEQ multiplex PCR assay. TCRdb obtained this table from immuneACCESS and retained in-frame rearrangements with V and J assigned. These tables miss some clones; where compared with another copy, unresolved V genes account for less than half of the shortfall, and the remainder is unexplained. This sample gives 330,000 or so clones in total; about nine tenths of them show up just once. About 0.91% of the sample is taken by the ten largest. The source material was PBMCs. The receptors derive from a young woman in good health and CMV-seronegative.

This chain uses TRBV5-4 with TRBJ2-7, with 8 bases matching TRBD2. This CDR3 contains 14 residues. Germline values: CDR1 SGHNT, CDR2 YYREEE (reference sequence). Germline trimming cut 4 bases from V and 3 bases from J; bases unmatched to any gene: 6. CDR3 protein: CASSRGLEIYEQYF. The CDR3 nucleotides read TGTGCCAGCAGCCGGGGACTAGAGATCTACGAGCAGTACTTC.

The rearrangement links TRBV27 to TRBJ2-1, with 8 positions matching TRBD1. The CDR3 is 14 residues long. The V gene's germline CDR1 is MNHEY and CDR2 SMNVEV (reference sequence). V was pared by 6 bases and J by 4 bases, with 5 bases of the junction left unmatched. As DNA, the CDR3 is TGTGCCAGCAGCCTGGACAGGGCTTACAATGAGCAGTTCTTC. As protein: CASSLDRAYNEQFF.

V is TRBV7-9 and J is TRBJ1-2; D possibly corresponds to TRBD1 (6 bases). Germline V gives CDR1 SEHNR, CDR2 FQNEAQ (reference sequence). The V and J ends lost 1 base and 4 bases respectively, with 10 bases between them. The CDR3 sequence is 14 residues long. The DNA of the CDR3 is TGTGCCAGCAGCTTAGAGGGGGGGCCCTATGGCTACACCTTC. Its protein is CASSLEGGPYGYTF.

This chain uses TRBV18 with TRBJ2-3; D is possibly TRBD2 (6 bases). The germline CDR1 and CDR2 sequences are KGHSH and LQKENI. CDR3 size: 13 residues. Trimming stripped 5 bases from V and 11 bases from J, with 17 bases between. Here the CDR3 DNA reads TGTGCCAGCTCATCGGAGGGCCTGGGATTGCAGTATTTT. This encodes CASSSEGLGLQYF.

The chain is built from TRBV6-4 and TRBJ2-7, with 12 bases lining up with TRBD2. Germline assignment: CDR1 MRHNA and CDR2 SNTAGT. The CDR3 spans 14 residues. Trimming at V came to 6 bases and at J to 6 bases, leaving 6 bases not matched to a gene. CDR3 region: CASSRLAGESEQYF. The DNA of the CDR3 is TGTGCCAGCAGCAGACTAGCGGGAGAGAGCGAGCAGTACTTC.

This chain links TRBV19 with TRBJ2-7, with TRBD2 matching over 9 bases. Germline V gene lookup returns CDR1 LNHDA and CDR2 SQIVND (reference sequence). The junction had 5 bases not matched to a gene; V was cut back by 6 bases and J by 2 bases. The CDR3 totals 14 residues. The CDR3 region is CASSYSGSAYEQYF. CDR3 DNA: TGTGCCAGTAGCTATAGCGGGAGCGCCTACGAGCAGTACTTC.

This chain connects TRBV7-6 to TRBJ1-2, with 10 bases fitting TRBD1. The length of the CDR3 is 19 residues. With V trimmed by 5 bases and J by 2 bases, 17 bases remained unmatched. In germline, CDR1 is SGHVS, CDR2 FNYEAQ. This CDR3 reads CASSRSQGLGTGDNYGYTF. The CDR3 DNA follows: TGTGCCAGCAGCCGCTCCCAGGGGCTAGGGACAGGGGACAACTATGGCTACACCTTC.

The chain links TRBV6-5 to TRBJ2-1; no clear D. From germline, CDR1 is MNHEY and CDR2 SVGAGI. This CDR3 has 13 amino acids. Trimming shortened V by 1 base and J by 6 bases, and 7 bases separated the two germline ends. The CDR3 DNA sequence: TGTGCCAGCAGTTACTATAGAGGCAATGAGCAGTTCTTC. This encodes CASSYYRGNEQFF.

V is TRBV11-2 and J is TRBJ2-2; 9 bases fit TRBD1. The V segment lost 5 bases and the J segment 5 bases; nucleotides outside the gene matches: 6. This CDR3 spans 15 amino acids. CDR1 is SGHAT, CDR2 FQNNGV, per germline. CDR3 sequence (DNA): TGTGCCAGCAGCCCTGGGGACAGGGAGACCGGGGAGCTGTTTTTT. Protein product: CASSPGDRETGELFF. The variable domain in full, with the rest retrieved from reference TRBV11-2 and TRBJ2-2, is EAGVAQSPRYKIIEKRQSVAFWCNPISGHATLYWYQQILGQGPKLLIQFQNNGVVDDSQLPKDRFSAERLKGVDSTLKIQPAKLEDSAVYLCASSPGDRETGELFFGEGSRLTVL.

The chain combines TRBV7-8 with TRBJ1-5; D might be TRBD1 (6 bases). The CDR3 covers 21 residues. Trimming pared 5 bases from V and 0 bases from J, leaving 29 bases between. CDR1 SGHVS and CDR2 FQNEAQ come from the germline V gene. CDR3 DNA: TGTGCCAGCAGCCCGATCCCCTTTACCCACAGGGAAACGTATAGCAATCAGCCCCAGCATTTT. Amino acids: CASSPIPFTHRETYSNQPQHF.

V usage is TRBV5-6 and J usage is TRBJ2-2; 7 nucleotides align to TRBD2. Trimming took 9 bases from V and 5 from J; bases not matched to a gene: 10. The CDR3 extends over 14 amino acids. CDR1 and CDR2 from the germline V gene are SGHDT and YYEEEE. The CDR3 nucleotides are TGTGCCACCCTCCGGAGGGGAGGGACCGGGGAGCTGTTTTTT. Protein product: CATLRRGGTGELFF.

CDR3 DNA: TGTGCCAGCAGCAGAGGACAGCATGAGCAGTTCTTC. This gives the protein CASSRGQHEQFF. The chain carries TRBV27 and TRBJ2-1, with D possibly TRBD1 on 6 matching bases. Per the germline V gene, CDR1 is MNHEY and CDR2 is SMNVEV (reference sequence). The V gene lost 6 bases and the J gene lost 8 bases, with 11 bases spanning the gap. This CDR3 is built from 12 residues.

The CDR3 sequence is CASSLAVNTDTQYF. CDR3 nucleotides: TGTGCCAGCAGCTTAGCTGTCAACACAGATACGCAGTATTTT. This rearrangement joins TRBV7-2 to TRBJ2-3; D is unclear. The V end lost 0 bases, the J end lost 2 bases, and 6 bases lay between the germline ends. The CDR3 runs to 14 residues. CDR1 and CDR2 from the germline V gene are SGHTA and FQGNSA.

The V call is TRBV4-3, the J call TRBJ1-1; D unresolved. Trimming took 0 bases from V and 2 from J, leaving 16 bases between them. The CDR3 contains 17 residues. CDR1 is LGHNA, CDR2 YSLEER, per germline. CDR3 in amino acids: CASSQEVWAGLNTEAFF. The CDR3 DNA reads as TGCGCCAGCAGCCAAGAAGTGTGGGCGGGCCTTAACACTGAAGCTTTCTTT.

The chain employs TRBV5-1 and TRBJ2-2; 8 bases map to TRBD1. The V and J ends lost 7 bases and 6 bases, in that order; junction bases with no gene match: 11. The CDR3 runs to 15 residues. Germline assignment: CDR1 SGHRS and CDR2 YFSETQ. The CDR3, as DNA: TGCGCCAGCGGGCCGACAGGGGAGTCTTCCGGGGAGCTGTTTTTT. Translating it yields CASGPTGESSGELFF.

This chain uses TRBV12-5 with TRBJ2-5; TRBD1 matches at 10 bases. V dropped 5 bases and J dropped 1; count of bases not matched to a gene: 7. Germline-derived CDR1 and CDR2 are LGHNT and FRNRAP. This CDR3 is 16 amino acids long. The CDR3 DNA sequence: TGTGCTAGTGGTCCTACGGGACAGGGGTTCCAAGAGACCCAGTACTTC. Translating it yields CASGPTGQGFQETQYF.

This rearrangement joins TRBV7-3 to TRBJ1-1; 8 nucleotides align to TRBD1. This CDR3 region has 14 residues. V shed 2 bases, J shed 4 bases, and the junction held 3 bases outside the gene matches. Germline assignment: CDR1 SGHTA and CDR2 FQGTGA. The chain's CDR3 is CASSLDRGSTEAFF. The DNA for the CDR3 is TGTGCCAGCAGCTTAGACAGGGGAAGCACTGAAGCTTTCTTT. Full variable domain (remainder filled in from reference TRBV7-3 and TRBJ1-1): GAGVSQTPSNKVTEKGKYVELRCDPISGHTALYWYRQSLGQGPEFLIYFQGTGAADDSGLPNDRFFAVRPEGSVSTLKIQRTERGDSAVYLCASSLDRGSTEAFFGQGTRLTVV.

V and J are TRBV5-1 and TRBJ2-7; possibly TRBD2 for D (6 bases). The CDR3 runs to 16 residues. V was cut by 4 bases and J by 0 bases, with 17 bases left in between. Germline-derived CDR1 and CDR2 are SGHRS and YFSETQ. CDR3 amino acids: CASSAGSQSPSYEQYF. CDR3 sequence (DNA): TGCGCCAGCAGCGCCGGGAGTCAGAGCCCCTCCTACGAGCAGTACTTC.

The rearrangement joins TRBV6-1 to TRBJ2-7; 7 bases are shared with TRBD2. Losses at the gene ends were 2 bases for V and 1 base for J; bases not matched to a gene: 5. The germline V gene has CDR1 MNHNS and CDR2 SASEGT. The CDR3 is 15 amino acids. CDR3 protein: CASSELGGDSYEQYF. DNA of the CDR3: TGTGCCAGCAGTGAATTGGGGGGGGATTCCTACGAGCAGTACTTC.

This chain links TRBV4-1 with TRBJ2-7; 9 nucleotides agree with TRBD1. This CDR3 is built from 15 residues. The V gene's germline CDR1 is MGHRA and CDR2 YSYEKL. Trimming cost V 4 bases and J 7 bases; bases outside gene matches: 11. CDR3 protein: CASSPLQGAVGEQYF. The DNA for the CDR3 is TGCGCCAGCAGCCCCTTACAGGGGGCTGTGGGGGAGCAGTACTTC.

V gene TRBV18 combines with J gene TRBJ2-2; TRBD1 matches at 9 bases. The CDR3 has 14 residues. V lost 5 bases and J lost 7; bases outside the gene matches: 5. Germline V gene sequence: CDR1 KGHSH, CDR2 LQKENI. Here the CDR3 reads CASSSQGADGELFF. DNA of the CDR3: TGTGCCAGCTCATCACAGGGGGCCGACGGGGAGCTGTTTTTT. Variable domain in full (rest from reference TRBV18 and TRBJ2-2): NAGVMQNPRHLVRRRGQEARLRCSPMKGHSHVYWYRQLPEEGLKFMVYLQKENIIDESGMPKERFSAEFPKEGPSILRIQQVVRGDSAAYFCASSSQGADGELFFGEGSRLTVL.

The chain recombines TRBV6-1 with TRBJ2-5, with D possibly being TRBD2 (5 bases). The V end lost 5 bases, the J end lost 5 bases, and 9 bases lay between the germline ends. Germline-derived CDR1 and CDR2 are MNHNS and SASEGT. There are 12 residues in the CDR3. Written as DNA, the CDR3 is TGTGCCAGCAGTTTAGAGGGTGAGACCCAGTACTTC. This gives the protein CASSLEGETQYF.

The V gene is TRBV5-1, the J gene TRBJ2-1; TRBD2 agrees at 10 bases. The ends lost 4 bases at V and 6 bases at J; junction bases unmatched: 7. Germline assignment: CDR1 SGHRS and CDR2 YFSETQ. CDR3 length: 15 amino acids. CDR3 loop: CASSDGTSVGNEQFF. CDR3 nucleotide sequence: TGCGCCAGCAGCGACGGGACTAGCGTGGGCAATGAGCAGTTCTTC.

The chain combines TRBV5-1 with TRBJ1-4, with TRBD1 identical over 7 bases. V was clipped by 2 bases and J by 7 bases; unmatched bases: 5. The CDR3 covers 14 residues. Germline CDR1 and CDR2: SGHRS and YFSETQ. CDR3 in DNA: TGCGCCAGCAGCTTTGAGGGGGCGCGTGAAAAACTGTTTTTT. Translation: CASSFEGAREKLFF.

The chain is built from TRBV19 and TRBJ2-4; D is undetermined. Germline-derived CDR1 and CDR2 are LNHDA and SQIVND (reference sequence). V was cut by 6 bases and J by 9 bases, with 12 bases left in between. CDR3 size: 12 residues. The CDR3 region has the DNA TGTGCCAGTAGCCCGCGGTTGGGCATTCAGTACTTC. Translation: CASSPRLGIQYF.

Comments on this clone: The sample carries other DNA sequences with the same CDR3. CDR3 protein: CASSLDSGYGYTF. The CDR3 nucleotides read TGTGCCAGCAGCTTGGATTCCGGCTATGGCTACACCTTC. The chain links TRBV5-4 to TRBJ1-2; no clear D gene. The CDR3 runs 13 residues. The ends were cut back, 0 bases at V and 4 bases at J, with 7 bases in the middle. The V gene's germline CDR1 is SGHNT and CDR2 YYREEE (reference sequence).

The chain is built from TRBV28 and TRBJ2-5; D call uncertain. This CDR3 region has 11 residues. V lost 8 bases to trimming and J lost 7 bases, with 11 bases between them. Germline V gene lookup returns CDR1 MDHEN and CDR2 SYDVKM. The CDR3 coding sequence is TGTGCCAGCCGTGATCCAGGGACCCAGTACTTC. Its protein product is CASRDPGTQYF. The full variable domain, rest sourced from reference TRBV28 and TRBJ2-5, is DVKVTQSSRYLVKRTGEKVFLECVQDMDHENMFWYRQDPGLGLRLIYFSYDVKMKEKGDIPEGYSVSREKKERFSLILESASTNQTSMYLCASRDPGTQYFGPGTRLLVL.

The chain is built from TRBV6-5 and TRBJ1-1; D perhaps matches TRBD1 (5 bases). The CDR3 is 13 residues long. V shed 2 bases and J shed 6 bases, with 10 bases lying between them. Per germline, CDR1 MNHEY and CDR2 SVGAGI. CDR3 sequence reads: CASSYKGAAEAFF. DNA of the CDR3: TGTGCCAGCAGTTACAAAGGGGCCGCTGAAGCTTTCTTT.

V usage is TRBV6-6 and J usage is TRBJ1-2; no clear D gene. This CDR3 region has 14 residues. V lost 5 bases and J lost 4, with 14 bases in between. Germline V lookup: CDR1 MNHNY, CDR2 SVGAGI (reference sequence). The CDR3 region has the DNA TGTGCCAGCAGTCAGCGGGAGTCGGGCTATGGCTACACCTTC. The encoded protein is CASSQRESGYGYTF.

The chain's CDR3 is CASSKNRAPYEQYF. As DNA, the CDR3 is TGCGCCAGCAGCAAAAACAGGGCCCCCTACGAGCAGTACTTC. The J gene is TRBJ2-7, the V gene TRBV5-1, with a possible D match to TRBD1 (6 bases). Germline V gene lookup returns CDR1 SGHRS and CDR2 YFSETQ. The length of the CDR3 is 14 residues. V lost 4 bases and J lost 2, with 13 bases in between.